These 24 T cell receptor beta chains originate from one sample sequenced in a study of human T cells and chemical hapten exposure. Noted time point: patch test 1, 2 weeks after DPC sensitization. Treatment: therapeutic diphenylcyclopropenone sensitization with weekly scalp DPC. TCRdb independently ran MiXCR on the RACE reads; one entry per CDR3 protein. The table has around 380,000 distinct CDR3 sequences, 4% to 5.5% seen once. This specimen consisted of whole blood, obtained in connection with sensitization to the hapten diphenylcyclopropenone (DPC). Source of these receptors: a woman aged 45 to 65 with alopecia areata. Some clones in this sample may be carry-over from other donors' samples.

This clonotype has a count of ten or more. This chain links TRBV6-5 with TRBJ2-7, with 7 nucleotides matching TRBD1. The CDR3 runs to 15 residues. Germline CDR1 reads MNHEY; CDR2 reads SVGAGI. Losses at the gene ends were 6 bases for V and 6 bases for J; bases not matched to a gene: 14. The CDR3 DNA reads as TGTGCCAGCAGCCAGCGACAGGGATGGAAGGCCGAGCAGTACTTC. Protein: CASSQRQGWKAEQYF.

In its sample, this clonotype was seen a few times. This CDR3 reads CASSPTGSGIQYF. The CDR3 coding sequence is TGTGCCAGCAGCCCGACAGGGTCGGGCATTCAGTACTTC. This rearrangement joins TRBV7-3 to TRBJ2-4; 7 positions match TRBD1. The CDR3 consists of 13 residues. Germline-derived CDR1 and CDR2 are SGHTA and FQGTGA. V lost 5 bases and J lost 9; bases outside the gene matches: 7.

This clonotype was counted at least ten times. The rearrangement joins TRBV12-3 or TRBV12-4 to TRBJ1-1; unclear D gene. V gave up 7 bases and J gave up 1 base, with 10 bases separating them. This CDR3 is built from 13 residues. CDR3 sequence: CASTHRANTEAFF. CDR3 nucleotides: TGTGCCAGCACTCACCGGGCGAACACTGAAGCTTTCTTT.

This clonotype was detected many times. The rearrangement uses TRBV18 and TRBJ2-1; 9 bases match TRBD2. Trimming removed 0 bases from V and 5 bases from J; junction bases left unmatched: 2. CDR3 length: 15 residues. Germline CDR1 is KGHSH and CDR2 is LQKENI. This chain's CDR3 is CASSPPGTSNNEQFF. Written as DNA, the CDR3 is TGTGCCAGCTCACCACCCGGGACTAGCAACAATGAGCAGTTCTTC.

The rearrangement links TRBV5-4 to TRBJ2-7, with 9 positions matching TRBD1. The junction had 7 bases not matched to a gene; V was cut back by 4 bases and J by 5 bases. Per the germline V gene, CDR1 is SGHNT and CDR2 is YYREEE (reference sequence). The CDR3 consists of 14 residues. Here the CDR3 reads CASSVGQGSDEQYF. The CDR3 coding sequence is TGTGCCAGCAGCGTAGGACAGGGGTCGGACGAGCAGTACTTC.

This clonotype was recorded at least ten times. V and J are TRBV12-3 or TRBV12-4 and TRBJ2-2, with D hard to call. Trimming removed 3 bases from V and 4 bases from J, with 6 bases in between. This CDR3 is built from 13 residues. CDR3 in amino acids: CASSFSGTGELFF. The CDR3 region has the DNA TGTGCCAGCAGTTTTTCCGGCACCGGGGAGCTGTTTTTT.

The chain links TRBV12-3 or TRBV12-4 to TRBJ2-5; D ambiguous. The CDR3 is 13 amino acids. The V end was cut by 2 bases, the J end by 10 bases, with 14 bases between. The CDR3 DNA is TGTGCCAGCAGTTTACGTGCGCAGTTCGGCCAGTACTTC. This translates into CASSLRAQFGQYF.

In nucleotides, the CDR3 is TGCGCCAGCAGCCACCAGGCCGGAGAGACCCAGTACTTC. Protein: CASSHQAGETQYF. The chain couples TRBV4-1 to TRBJ2-5, with D hard to call. V lost 3 bases and J 4 bases, leaving 9 bases between the germline ends. The CDR3 runs 13 residues. CDR1 is MGHRA, CDR2 YSYEKL, per germline.

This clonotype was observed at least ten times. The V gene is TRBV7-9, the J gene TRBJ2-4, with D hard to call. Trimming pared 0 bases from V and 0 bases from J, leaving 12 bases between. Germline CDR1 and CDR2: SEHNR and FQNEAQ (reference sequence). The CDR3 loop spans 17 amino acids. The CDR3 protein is CASSLAAAGTAKNIQYF. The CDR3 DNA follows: TGTGCCAGCAGCTTAGCGGCGGCAGGTACAGCCAAAAACATTCAGTACTTC. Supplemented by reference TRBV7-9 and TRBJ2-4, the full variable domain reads DTGVSQNPRHKITKRGQNVTFRCDPISEHNRLYWYRQTLGQGPEFLTYFQNEAQLEKSRLLSDRFSAERPKGSFSTLEIQRTEQGDSAMYLCASSLAAAGTAKNIQYFGAGTRLSVL.

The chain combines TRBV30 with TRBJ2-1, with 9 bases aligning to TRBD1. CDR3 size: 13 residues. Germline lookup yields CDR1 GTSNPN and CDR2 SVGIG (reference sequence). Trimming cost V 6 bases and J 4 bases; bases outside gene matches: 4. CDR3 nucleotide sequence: TGTGCCTGCCCGGGACAGGGATACAATGAGCAGTTCTTC. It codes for CACPGQGYNEQFF.

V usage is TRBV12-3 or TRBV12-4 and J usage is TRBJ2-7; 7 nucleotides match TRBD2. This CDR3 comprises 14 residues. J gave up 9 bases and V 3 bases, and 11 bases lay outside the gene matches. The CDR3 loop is CASSFSPAGVVQYF. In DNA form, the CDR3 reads TGTGCCAGCAGTTTCTCGCCTGCGGGGGTTGTGCAGTACTTC.

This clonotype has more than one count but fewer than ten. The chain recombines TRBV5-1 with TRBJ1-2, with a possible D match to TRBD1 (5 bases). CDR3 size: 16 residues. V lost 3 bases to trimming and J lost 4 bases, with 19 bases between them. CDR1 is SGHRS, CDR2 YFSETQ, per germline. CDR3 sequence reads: CASSSANFRESYGYTF. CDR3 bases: TGCGCCAGCAGCTCGGCGAACTTCAGGGAGAGCTATGGCTACACCTTC. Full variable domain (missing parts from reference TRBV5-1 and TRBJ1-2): KAGVTQTPRYLIKTRGQQVTLSCSPISGHRSVSWYQQTPGQGLQFLFEYFSETQRNKGNFPGRFSGRQFSNSRSEMNVSTLELGDSALYLCASSSANFRESYGYTFGSGTRLTVV.

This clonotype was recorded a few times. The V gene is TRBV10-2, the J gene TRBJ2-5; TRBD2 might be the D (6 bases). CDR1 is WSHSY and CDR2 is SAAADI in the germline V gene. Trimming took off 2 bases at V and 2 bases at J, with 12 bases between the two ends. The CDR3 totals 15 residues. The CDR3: CASSEGGTRQETQYF. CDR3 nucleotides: TGCGCCAGCAGTGAGGGGGGGACCAGACAAGAGACCCAGTACTTC.

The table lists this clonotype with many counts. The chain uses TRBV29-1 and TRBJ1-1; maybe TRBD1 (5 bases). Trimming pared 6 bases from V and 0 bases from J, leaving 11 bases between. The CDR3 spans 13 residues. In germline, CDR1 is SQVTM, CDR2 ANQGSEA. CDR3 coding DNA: TGCAGCGTCGGCGAGGGGATGAACACTGAAGCTTTCTTT. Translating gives CSVGEGMNTEAFF.

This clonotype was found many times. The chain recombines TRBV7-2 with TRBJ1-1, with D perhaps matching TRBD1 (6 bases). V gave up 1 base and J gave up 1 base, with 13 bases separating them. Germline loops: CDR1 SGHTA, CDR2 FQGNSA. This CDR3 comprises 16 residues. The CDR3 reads CASSLDFAGANTEAFF. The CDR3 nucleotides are TGTGCCAGCAGCTTAGATTTCGCAGGGGCGAACACTGAAGCTTTCTTT.

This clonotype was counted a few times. Here the CDR3 reads CASSSAGKRTQYF. The CDR3 coding sequence is TGTGCCAGCAGTTCGGCAGGCAAGAGAACCCAGTACTTC. This rearrangement joins TRBV28 to TRBJ2-5; no clear D. CDR1 MDHEN and CDR2 SYDVKM come from the germline V gene. This CDR3 has 13 amino acids. Trimming cost V 4 bases and J 8 bases, with 14 bases left between them.

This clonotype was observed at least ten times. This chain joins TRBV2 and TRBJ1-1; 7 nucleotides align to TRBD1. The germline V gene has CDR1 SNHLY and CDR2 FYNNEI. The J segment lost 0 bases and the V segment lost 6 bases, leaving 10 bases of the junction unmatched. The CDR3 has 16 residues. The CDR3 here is CASRTGTAKVNTEAFF. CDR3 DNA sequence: TGTGCCAGCAGAACCGGGACAGCGAAAGTGAACACTGAAGCTTTCTTT.

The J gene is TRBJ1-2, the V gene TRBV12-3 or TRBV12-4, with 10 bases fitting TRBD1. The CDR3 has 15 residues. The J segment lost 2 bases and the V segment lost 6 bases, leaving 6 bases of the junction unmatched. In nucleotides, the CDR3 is TGTGCCAGCAGCAAGACAGGGGGCGGGAACTATGGCTACACCTTC. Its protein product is CASSKTGGGNYGYTF.

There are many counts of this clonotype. The CDR3 region is CASRSDRGQNTEAFF. Here the CDR3 DNA reads TGTGCCAGCAGATCAGACAGGGGGCAGAACACTGAAGCTTTCTTT. The chain links TRBV7-6 to TRBJ1-1, with TRBD1 identical over 10 bases. Unmatched junction bases numbered 5, after V lost 6 bases and J lost 1 base. This CDR3 spans 15 amino acids. Germline-derived CDR1 and CDR2 are SGHVS and FNYEAQ.

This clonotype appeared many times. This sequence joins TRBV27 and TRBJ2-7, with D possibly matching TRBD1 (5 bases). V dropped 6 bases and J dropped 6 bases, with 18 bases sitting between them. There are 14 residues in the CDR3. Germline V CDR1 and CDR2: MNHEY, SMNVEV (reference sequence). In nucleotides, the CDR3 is TGTGCCAGCAGAGCAACAGGTTCTTGGCGCGAGCAGTACTTC. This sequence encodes CASRATGSWREQYF.

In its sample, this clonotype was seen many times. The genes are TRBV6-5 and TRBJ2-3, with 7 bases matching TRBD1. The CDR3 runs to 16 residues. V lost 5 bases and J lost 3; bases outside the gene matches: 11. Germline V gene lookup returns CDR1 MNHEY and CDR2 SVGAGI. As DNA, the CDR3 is TGTGCCAGCAGTCCGACGACAGGGCCCCCGACAGATACGCAGTATTTT. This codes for CASSPTTGPPTDTQYF.

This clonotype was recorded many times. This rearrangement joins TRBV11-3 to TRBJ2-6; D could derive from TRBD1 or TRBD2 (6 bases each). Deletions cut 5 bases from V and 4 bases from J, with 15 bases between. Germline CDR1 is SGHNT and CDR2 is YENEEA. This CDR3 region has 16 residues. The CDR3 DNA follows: TGTGCCAGCAGCGTAGGTCGGGGGCGAGGGGCCAACGTCCTGACTTTC. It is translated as CASSVGRGRGANVLTF.

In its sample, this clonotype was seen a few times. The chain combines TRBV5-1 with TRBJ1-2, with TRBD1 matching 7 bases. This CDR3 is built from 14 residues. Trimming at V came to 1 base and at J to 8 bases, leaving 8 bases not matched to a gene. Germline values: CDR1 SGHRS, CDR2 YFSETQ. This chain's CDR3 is CASSLYGTGVGYTF. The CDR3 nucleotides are TGCGCCAGCAGCTTGTATGGAACAGGGGTCGGCTACACCTTC. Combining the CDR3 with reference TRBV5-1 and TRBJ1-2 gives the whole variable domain KAGVTQTPRYLIKTRGQQVTLSCSPISGHRSVSWYQQTPGQGLQFLFEYFSETQRNKGNFPGRFSGRQFSNSRSEMNVSTLELGDSALYLCASSLYGTGVGYTFGSGTRLTVV.

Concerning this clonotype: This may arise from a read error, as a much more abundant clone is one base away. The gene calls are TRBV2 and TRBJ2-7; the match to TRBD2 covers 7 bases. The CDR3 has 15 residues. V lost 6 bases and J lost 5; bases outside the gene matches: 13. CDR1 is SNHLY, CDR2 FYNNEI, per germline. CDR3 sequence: CASSATSRDTHEQYF. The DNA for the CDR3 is TGTGCCAGCAGCGCGACTAGCAGAGACACCCACGAGCAGTACTTC.